The present entry profiles one T cell receptor (beta chain) with its context. There is no known antigen for this receptor. No much larger clonotype is one base removed from it; base qualities were not supplied. Including the terminal cysteine and phenylalanine, the CDR3 comprises 12 residues. Just the 36-base CDR3 DNA is kept, in frame starting at base 1. V drops 3 bases and J drops 8 bases, leaving 8 bases in between. CDR1 and CDR2 are read off the germline V gene as MDHEN and SYDVKM. The source of the sample is a study of blood T cell repertoires in COVID-19 (dated by TCRdb to 2020 to 2021). General notes on the study: Collaborator samples came from the United States, Italy and Spain and covered acute and convalescent phases of COVID-19. Subjects who had been exposed to COVID-19, were actively infected with it, or had recovered from it provided the deeply sampled blood TCRbeta repertoires that made up the dataset. The repertoires were released in a freely available public database meant as a resource for research on the immune response to SARS-CoV-2. The samples were drawn from the first 160 participants of the ongoing ImmuneRACE study and from over 950 subjects provided by 6 global collaborators. The prospective study material was composed of cDNA or gDNA derived from T cells, B-cell-depleted T cells, or PBMCs. A de-identified subject ID, COVID-19 status, age in years and sex were almost always included in the sample metadata. HLA class I and class II types, where available, came from metadata supplied by the sample provider rather than from assay-based typing. Study-wide conclusions, independent of this receptor: The quantity of clinical and demographic metadata differed by source and by participant and was supplied without curation.

Enrolling through a virtual design, the prospective study's participants ranged in age from about 18 to 89 years and lived across roughly 23 United States geographic areas. To assign participants to cohorts, the prospective study relied on clinical history that participants themselves reported in a screening survey and a study questionnaire. ImmuneRACE Cohort 3 recovered participants were defined by two consecutive negative NP/OP PCR tests, healthcare professional clearance, or symptom resolution. Each participant in the prospective study had whole blood, serum and a nasopharyngeal or oropharyngeal swab collected by mobile phlebotomists. Participants in the prospective study had the option to provide additional blood draws and questionnaires over a 2-month period. Before DNA extraction, prospective study blood samples were shipped either frozen or at room temperature. TCRbeta CDR3 regions were amplified from genomic DNA by means of the immunoSEQ Assay, a bias-controlled multiplex PCR. In the authors' own workflow: The number of nucleated cells in each sample was estimated from the amplification of reference gene primers within the assay. To quantify the absolute abundance of each unique TCRbeta CDR3 rearrangement, sequence reads were collapsed and filtered. For each sample, productive Simpson clonality was calculated by taking the square root of Simpson's diversity index across productive rearrangements. In TCRdb, the immuneACCESS table is reduced to in-frame sequences with V and J assigned. These tables do not hold every clone; where another copy was compared, an unresolved V gene accounts for under half, and the others remain unexplained. The V and J calls and clone size come from that table; D and trimming were worked out from the DNA. The sample yields some 300,000 clones; approximately 89% were counted once. The ten largest clones capture about 9.9% of the sample.

This clonotype was obtained from a woman between 40 and 50 years old who had recovered from COVID-19. In this chain, TRBV28 is recombined with TRBJ2-1; the D gene identity is not certain. The specimen was PBMCs or T cells enriched from blood (not recorded which). The CDR3 has the sequence CASSFPPDEQFF. The sequence in DNA is TGTGCCAGCAGTTTTCCTCCGGATGAGCAGTTCTTC.